A selection of T cell receptor beta chains follows, all from one sample in a study of blood T cell repertoires in COVID-19. Assay: immunoSEQ multiplex PCR; the TCRdb copy retains only in-frame clones and omits some. Counted here are 300,000 to 500,000 clones, roughly 88% occurring once; the ten biggest clones make up 2% to 2.5%. What was sequenced was PBMCs or T cells enriched from blood (not recorded which). Source of these receptors: a woman between 35 and 50 years old with acute COVID-19. Both conserved end residues are part of each CDR3. D genes are given only for firm matches. Size values are once, few and many counts, or a class for expanded clones, and some rows have none.

d_gene,abundance,v_gene,j_gene,CDR3aa,CDR3nt
TRBD2,.,TRBV7-9,TRBJ2-5,CASSFKTGTSGEETQYF,TGTGCCAGCAGCTTCAAGACCGGGACTAGCGGGGAAGAGACCCAGTACTTC
TRBD1,.,TRBV9,TRBJ1-1,CASSRGTDEAFF,TGTGCCAGCAGCAGAGGGACAGATGAAGCTTTCTTT
.,.,TRBV2,TRBJ1-2,CASSFQGSGYTF,TGTGCCAGCAGTTTTCAGGGGTCTGGCTACACCTTC
.,.,TRBV7-9,TRBJ1-1,CASSPQGIENTEAFF,TGTGCCAGCAGCCCCCAGGGAATAGAGAACACTGAAGCTTTCTTT
TRBD1,.,TRBV5-6,TRBJ2-1,CASSYPTGANNEQFF,TGTGCCAGCAGCTACCCGACAGGGGCTAACAATGAGCAGTTCTTC
TRBD1,.,TRBV5-1,TRBJ1-6,CASSFRDSYSPLHF,TGCGCCAGCAGCTTCCGGGACAGCTATTCACCCCTCCACTTT
.,.,TRBV3-1/TRBV3-2,TRBJ2-1,CASSRSTLNEQFF,TGTGCCAGCAGCCGTTCTACCCTCAATGAGCAGTTCTTC
TRBD1,.,TRBV5-1,TRBJ2-7,CASSYRGYSYEQYF,TGCGCCAGCAGCTACAGGGGCTATAGCTACGAGCAGTACTTC
.,.,TRBV2,TRBJ1-5,CASSERDQPQHF,TGTGCCAGCAGTGAACGGGATCAGCCCCAGCATTTT
TRBD2,.,TRBV5-4,TRBJ2-1,CASSSGLAGGYNEQFF,TGTGCCAGCAGCTCGGGACTAGCGGGGGGATACAATGAGCAGTTCTTC
TRBD2,.,TRBV5-4,TRBJ2-3,CASSPGGMGGTQYF,TGTGCCAGCAGCCCGGGGGGGATGGGAGGGACGCAGTATTTT
TRBD1,.,TRBV29-1,TRBJ1-4,CSGGQGPNEKLFF,TGCAGCGGGGGACAGGGCCCTAATGAAAAACTGTTTTTT
.,once,TRBV20-1,TRBJ2-3,CSASMGVGGLADTQYF,TGCAGTGCTAGTATGGGTGTTGGGGGGTTGGCAGATACGCAGTATTTT
.,.,TRBV6-5,TRBJ2-1,CASSPNRPSYNEQFF,TGTGCCAGCTCCCCGAACAGGCCATCCTACAATGAGCAGTTCTTC
TRBD1,.,TRBV7-9,TRBJ2-7,CASSPPDRVYEQYF,TGTGCCAGCAGCCCTCCGGACAGGGTCTACGAGCAGTACTTC
.,.,TRBV5-6,TRBJ1-2,CASSPGQPYGYTF,TGTGCCAGCAGCCCCGGACAGCCCTATGGCTACACCTTC
TRBD1,.,TRBV29-1,TRBJ1-2,CSVEDLMGTGGHGYTF,TGCAGCGTTGAAGATCTTATGGGGACAGGGGGACATGGCTACACCTTC
.,.,TRBV3-1/TRBV3-2,TRBJ1-2,CASSPQGSDYGYTF,TGTGCCAGCAGCCCGCAGGGGTCGGACTATGGCTACACCTTC
TRBD1,.,TRBV18,TRBJ2-7,CASSPGTDRRYYEQYF,TGTGCCAGCTCACCCGGGACAGACCGGCGGTACTACGAGCAGTACTTC
TRBD1,once,TRBV5-5,TRBJ1-2,CASSLRGETGYGYTF,TGTGCCAGCAGCTTGAGGGGGGAGACAGGGTATGGCTACACCTTC
TRBD1,.,TRBV29-1,TRBJ1-2,CSVDGTGGGHYGYTF,TGCAGCGTTGACGGGACAGGGGGCGGTCACTATGGCTACACCTTC
.,.,TRBV18,TRBJ1-2,CASSQDRNGYTF,TGTGCCAGCTCCCAAGACAGGAATGGCTACACCTTC